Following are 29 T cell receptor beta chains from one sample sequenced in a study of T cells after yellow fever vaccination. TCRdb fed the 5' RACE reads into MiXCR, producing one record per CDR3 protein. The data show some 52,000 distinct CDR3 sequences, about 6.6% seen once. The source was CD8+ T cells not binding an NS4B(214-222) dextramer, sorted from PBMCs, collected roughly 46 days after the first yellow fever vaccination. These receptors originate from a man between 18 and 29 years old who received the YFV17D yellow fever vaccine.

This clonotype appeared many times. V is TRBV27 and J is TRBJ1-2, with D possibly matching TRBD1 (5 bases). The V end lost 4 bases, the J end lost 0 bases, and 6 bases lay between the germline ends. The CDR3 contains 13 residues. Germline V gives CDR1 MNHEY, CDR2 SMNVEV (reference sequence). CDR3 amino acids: CASSSGSNYGYTF. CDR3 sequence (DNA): TGTGCCAGCAGTTCAGGGTCTAACTATGGCTACACCTTC.

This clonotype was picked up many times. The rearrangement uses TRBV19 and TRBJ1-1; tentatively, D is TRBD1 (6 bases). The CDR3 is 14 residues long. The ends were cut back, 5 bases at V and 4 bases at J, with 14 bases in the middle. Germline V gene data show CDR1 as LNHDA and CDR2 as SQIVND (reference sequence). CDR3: CASSFRGSGTEAFF. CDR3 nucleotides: TGTGCCAGTAGTTTCAGGGGCTCTGGCACTGAAGCTTTCTTT.

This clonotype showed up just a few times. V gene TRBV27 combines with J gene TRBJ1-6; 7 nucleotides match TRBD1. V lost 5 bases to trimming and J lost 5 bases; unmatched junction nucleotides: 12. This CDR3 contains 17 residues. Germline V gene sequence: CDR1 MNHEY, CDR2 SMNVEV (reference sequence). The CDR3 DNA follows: TGTGCCAGCAGTCTCACTCCACAGACAGGGAATAATTCACCCCTCCACTTT. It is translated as CASSLTPQTGNNSPLHF.

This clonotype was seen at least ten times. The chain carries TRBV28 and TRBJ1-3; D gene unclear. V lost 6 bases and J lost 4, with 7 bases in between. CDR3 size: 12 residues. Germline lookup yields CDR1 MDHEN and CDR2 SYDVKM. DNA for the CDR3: TGTGCCAGCAGCTTTCCAGGAAACACCATATATTTT. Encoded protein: CASSFPGNTIYF.

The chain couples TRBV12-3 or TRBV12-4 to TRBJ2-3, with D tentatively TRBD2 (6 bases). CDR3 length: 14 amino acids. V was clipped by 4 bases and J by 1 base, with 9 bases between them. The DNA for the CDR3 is TGTGCCAGCAGTTCCTGGGAGGGCACAGATACGCAGTATTTT. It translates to CASSSWEGTDTQYF.

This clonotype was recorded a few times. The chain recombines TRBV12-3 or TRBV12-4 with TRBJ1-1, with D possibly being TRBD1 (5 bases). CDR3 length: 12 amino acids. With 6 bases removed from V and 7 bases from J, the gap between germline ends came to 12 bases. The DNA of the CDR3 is TGTGCCAGCAGAACTCCGGGACTTGAAGCTTTCTTT. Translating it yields CASRTPGLEAFF.

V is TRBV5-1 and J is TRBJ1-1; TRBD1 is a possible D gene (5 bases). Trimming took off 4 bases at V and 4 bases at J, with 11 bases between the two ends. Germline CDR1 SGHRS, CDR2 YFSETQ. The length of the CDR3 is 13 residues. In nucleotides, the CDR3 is TGCGCCAGCAGCCCGGGGGGGTCCACTGAAGCTTTCTTT. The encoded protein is CASSPGGSTEAFF.

The CDR3 region has the DNA TGTGCCAGCAGCTTCCGTACTCGGCAAAGTGAGCAGTTCTTC. Residues: CASSFRTRQSEQFF. The rearrangement links TRBV7-2 to TRBJ2-1; D is unresolved. V shed 3 bases and J shed 9 bases, with 15 bases lying between them. The CDR3 is 14 residues long. Germline V gene lookup returns CDR1 SGHTA and CDR2 FQGNSA.

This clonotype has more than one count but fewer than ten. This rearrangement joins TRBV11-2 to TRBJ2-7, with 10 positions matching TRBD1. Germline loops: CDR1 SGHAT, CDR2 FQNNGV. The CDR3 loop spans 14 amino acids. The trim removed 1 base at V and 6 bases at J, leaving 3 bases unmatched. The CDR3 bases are TGTGCCAGCAGCTTAGGACAGGGGGCGCGCGAGCAGTACTTC. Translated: CASSLGQGAREQYF.

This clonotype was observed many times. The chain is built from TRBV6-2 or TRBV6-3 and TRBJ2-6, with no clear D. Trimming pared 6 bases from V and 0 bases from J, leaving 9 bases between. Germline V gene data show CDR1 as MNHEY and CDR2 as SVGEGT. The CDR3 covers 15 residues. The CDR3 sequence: CASSPSSSGANVLTF. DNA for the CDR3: TGTGCCAGCAGCCCGTCGTCCTCTGGGGCCAACGTCCTGACTTTC.

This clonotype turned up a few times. The CDR3 DNA reads TGTGCCAGCAGTGGGACAGGGGATGGCTACACCTTC. Protein product: CASSGTGDGYTF. The chain combines TRBV27 with TRBJ1-2; 10 nucleotides align to TRBD1. Unmatched junction bases numbered 0, after V lost 5 bases and J lost 6 bases. In germline, CDR1 is MNHEY, CDR2 SMNVEV (reference sequence). The CDR3 consists of 12 residues.

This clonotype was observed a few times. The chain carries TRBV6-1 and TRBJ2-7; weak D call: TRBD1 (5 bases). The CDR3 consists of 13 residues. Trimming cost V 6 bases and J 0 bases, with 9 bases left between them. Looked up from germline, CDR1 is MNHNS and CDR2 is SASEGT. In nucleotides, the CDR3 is TGTGCCAGCAGGACAGTCCCCTCCTACGAGCAGTACTTC. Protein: CASRTVPSYEQYF.

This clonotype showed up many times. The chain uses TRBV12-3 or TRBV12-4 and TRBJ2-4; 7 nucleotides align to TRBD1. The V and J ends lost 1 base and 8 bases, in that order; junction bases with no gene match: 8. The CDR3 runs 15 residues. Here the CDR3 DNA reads TGTGCCAGCAGTTTAGGCAGGGGGATCGGGCACATTCAGTACTTC. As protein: CASSLGRGIGHIQYF.

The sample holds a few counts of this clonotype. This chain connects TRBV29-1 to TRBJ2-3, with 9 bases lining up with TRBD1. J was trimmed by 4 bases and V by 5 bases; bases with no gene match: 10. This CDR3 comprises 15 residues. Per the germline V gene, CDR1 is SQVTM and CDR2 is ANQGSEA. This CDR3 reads CSVCEGTGTADTQYF. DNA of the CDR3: TGCAGCGTTTGTGAAGGGACAGGGACGGCAGATACGCAGTATTTT.

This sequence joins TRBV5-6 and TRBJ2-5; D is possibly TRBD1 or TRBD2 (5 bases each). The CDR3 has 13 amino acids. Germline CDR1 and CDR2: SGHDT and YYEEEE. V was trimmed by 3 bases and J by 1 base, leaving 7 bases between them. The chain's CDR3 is CASSWGFQETQYF. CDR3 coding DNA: TGTGCCAGCAGCTGGGGGTTCCAAGAGACCCAGTACTTC. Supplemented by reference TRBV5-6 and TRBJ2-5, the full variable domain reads DAGVTQSPTHLIKTRGQQVTLRCSPKSGHDTVSWYQQALGQGPQFIFQYYEEEERQRGNFPDRFSGHQFPNYSSELNVNALLLGDSALYLCASSWGFQETQYFGPGTRLLVL.

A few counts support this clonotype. The CDR3 sequence: CAISDRGSQPQHF. CDR3 in DNA: TGTGCCATCAGTGACAGGGGGTCTCAGCCCCAGCATTTT. The chain recombines TRBV10-3 with TRBJ1-5; 7 bases agree with TRBD1. The CDR3 has 13 residues. Germline V CDR1 and CDR2: ENHRY, SYGVKD. V shed 3 bases, J shed 6 bases, and the junction held 2 bases outside the gene matches.

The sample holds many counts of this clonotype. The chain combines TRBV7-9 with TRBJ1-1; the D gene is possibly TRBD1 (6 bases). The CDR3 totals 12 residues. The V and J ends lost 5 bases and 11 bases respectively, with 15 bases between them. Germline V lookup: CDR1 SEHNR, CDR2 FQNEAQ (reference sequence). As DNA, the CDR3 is TGTGCCAGCAGCCCAGACCCAGGGGAGGCTTTCTTT. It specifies CASSPDPGEAFF.

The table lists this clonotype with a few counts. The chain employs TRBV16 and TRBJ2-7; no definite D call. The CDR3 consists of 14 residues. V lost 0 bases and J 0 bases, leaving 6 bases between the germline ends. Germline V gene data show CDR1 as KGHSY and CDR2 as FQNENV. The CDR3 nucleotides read TGTGCCAGCAGCCAATCAGGCAACTCCTACGAGCAGTACTTC. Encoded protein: CASSQSGNSYEQYF. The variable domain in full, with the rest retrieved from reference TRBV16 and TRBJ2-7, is GEEVAQTPKHLVRGEGQKAKLYCAPIKGHSYVFWYQQVLKNEFKFLISFQNENVFDETGMPKERFSAKCLPNSPCSLEIQATKLEDSAVYFCASSQSGNSYEQYFGPGTRLTVT.

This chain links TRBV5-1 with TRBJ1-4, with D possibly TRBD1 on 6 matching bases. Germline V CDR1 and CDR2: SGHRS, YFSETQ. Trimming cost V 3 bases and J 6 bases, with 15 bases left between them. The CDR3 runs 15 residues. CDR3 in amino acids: CASSSDGAGDEKLFF. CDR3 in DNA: TGCGCCAGCAGCTCCGACGGAGCAGGGGATGAAAAACTGTTTTTT.

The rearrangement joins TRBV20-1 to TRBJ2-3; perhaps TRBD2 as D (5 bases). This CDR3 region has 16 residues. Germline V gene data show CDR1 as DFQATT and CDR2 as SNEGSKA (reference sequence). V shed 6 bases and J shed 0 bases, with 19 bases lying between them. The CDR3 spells CSAKRAPGDSTDTQYF. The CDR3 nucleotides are TGCAGTGCCAAGAGGGCTCCGGGTGATAGCACAGATACGCAGTATTTT.

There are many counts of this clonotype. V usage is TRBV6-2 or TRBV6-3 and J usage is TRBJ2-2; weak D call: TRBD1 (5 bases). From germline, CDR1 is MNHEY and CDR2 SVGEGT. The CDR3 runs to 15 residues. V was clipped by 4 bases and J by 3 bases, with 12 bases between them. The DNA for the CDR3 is TGTGCCAGCAGTTCAGGGTTGATTGACACCGGGGAGCTGTTTTTT. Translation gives CASSSGLIDTGELFF.

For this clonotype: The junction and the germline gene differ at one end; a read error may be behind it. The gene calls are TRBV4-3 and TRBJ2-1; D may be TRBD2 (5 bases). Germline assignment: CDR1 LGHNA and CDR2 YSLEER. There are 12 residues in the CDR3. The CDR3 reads CAGYGRGPRGLF. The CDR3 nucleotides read TGCGCCGGTTACGGTCGCGGGCCTCGAGGGCTCTTC.

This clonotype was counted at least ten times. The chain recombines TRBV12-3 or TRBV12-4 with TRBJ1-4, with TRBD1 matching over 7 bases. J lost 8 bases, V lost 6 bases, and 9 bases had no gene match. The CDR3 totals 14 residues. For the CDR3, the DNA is TGTGCCAGCAGCCCAGGGGGGTCCGGAGAAAAACTGTTTTTT. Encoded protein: CASSPGGSGEKLFF.

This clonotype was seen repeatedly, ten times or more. The CDR3 bases are TGTGCCAGCAGCTCCGGGGTAGCGGGGCCAGATACGCAGTATTTT. This encodes CASSSGVAGPDTQYF. The genes are TRBV11-2 and TRBJ2-3; the match to TRBD2 covers 8 bases. CDR3 length equals 15 residues. Trimming at V came to 4 bases and at J to 4 bases, leaving 7 bases not matched to a gene. From germline, CDR1 is SGHAT and CDR2 FQNNGV.

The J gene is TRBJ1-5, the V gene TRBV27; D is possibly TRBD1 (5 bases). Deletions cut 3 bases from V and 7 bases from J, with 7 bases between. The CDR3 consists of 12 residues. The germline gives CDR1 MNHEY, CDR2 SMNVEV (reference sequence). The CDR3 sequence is CASSFRGQPQHF. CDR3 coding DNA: TGTGCCAGCAGTTTCCGGGGCCAGCCCCAGCATTTT.

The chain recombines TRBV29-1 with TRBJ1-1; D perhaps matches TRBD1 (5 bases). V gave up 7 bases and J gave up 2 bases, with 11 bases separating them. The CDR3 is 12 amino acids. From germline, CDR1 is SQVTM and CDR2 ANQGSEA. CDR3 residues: CSGGGQNTEAFF. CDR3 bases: TGCAGCGGGGGTGGACAAAACACTGAAGCTTTCTTT.

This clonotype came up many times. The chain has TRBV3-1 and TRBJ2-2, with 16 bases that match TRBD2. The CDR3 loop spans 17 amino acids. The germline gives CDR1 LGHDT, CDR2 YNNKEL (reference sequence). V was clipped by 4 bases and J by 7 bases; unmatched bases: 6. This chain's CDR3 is CASSPGTSGGALGELFF. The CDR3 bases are TGTGCCAGCAGCCCCGGGACTAGCGGGGGGGCCCTCGGGGAGCTGTTTTTT.

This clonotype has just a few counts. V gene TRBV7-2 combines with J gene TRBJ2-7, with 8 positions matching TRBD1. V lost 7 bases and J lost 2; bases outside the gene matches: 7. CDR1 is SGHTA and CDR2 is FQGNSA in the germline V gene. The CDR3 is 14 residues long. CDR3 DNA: TGTGCCAGCACCCCCCCCAGGGGGCCCTACGAGCAGTACTTC. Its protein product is CASTPPRGPYEQYF.

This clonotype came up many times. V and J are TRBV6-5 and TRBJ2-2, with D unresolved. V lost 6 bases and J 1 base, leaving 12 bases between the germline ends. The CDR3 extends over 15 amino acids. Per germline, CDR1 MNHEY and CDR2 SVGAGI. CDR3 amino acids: CASRVSDGNTGELFF. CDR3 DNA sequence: TGTGCCAGCAGAGTTTCCGACGGGAACACCGGGGAGCTGTTTTTT.